Sequencing of this T cell receptor (beta chain) was carried out in a study of control samples from healthy donors and cancer patients (dated by TCRdb to about 2020). Library prep was done by the immunoSEQ multiplex PCR assay. This immuneACCESS table, as held by TCRdb, lists in-frame sequences with V and J called but not all clones. Of the missing ones, under half trace to an unresolved V gene in checked studies; the others have no known cause. The table for this sample lists some 120,000 clones; around nine tenths of them were counted only once. In total, the top ten clones hold roughly 2.7% of the sample. Of note for this clone: The specificity of this receptor is unknown. One base away there is no much larger clone; base qualities are not given.

The CDR3 runs 17 amino acids, cysteine and phenylalanine included. The CDR3 DNA has 51 bases and is translated from base 1. The germline V gene gives CDR1 as LGHNA and CDR2 as YNFKEQ. Trimming takes 3 bases from V and 3 bases from J, and the germline ends sit 18 bases apart. Material: blood. Rearrangement joined TRBV4-2 to TRBJ1-5; a weak D assignment points to TRBD1 (6 bases agree). The receptor comes from a man aged 18-30 years in good health. The CDR3 has the sequence CASSQTQGRGDNQPQHF. The sequence in DNA is TGTGCCAGCAGCCAGACCCAGGGCAGGGGAGACAATCAGCCCCAGCATTTT.